This is a list of T cell receptor beta chains from one sample in a study of blood T cell repertoires in COVID-19. Some clones are missing from TCRdb's copy, which holds only in-frame ones; the method was immunoSEQ multiplex PCR. Of roughly 65,000 clones in the sample, 85% to 95% were seen once. Sequences were obtained from peripheral blood. All receptors derive from a man aged 65 to 79 with active COVID-19. Each CDR3 is given with its conserved first and last residue. The D gene is left open where the match is weak. Clone size, where shown, is once, few, many, or a class for clones that have expanded.

v_call: TRBV7-9; clone_size: -; d_call: TRBD1; j_call: TRBJ1-2; cdr3_aa: CASSKGQDRVFGYTF; cdr3_nt: TGTGCCAGCAGCAAGGGCCAGGACAGGGTTTTCGGCTACACCTTC
v_call: TRBV7-2; clone_size: -; d_call: TRBD2; j_call: TRBJ2-3; cdr3_aa: CASSPTLAGGITDTQYF; cdr3_nt: TGTGCCAGCAGCCCAACCCTAGCGGGGGGCATCACAGATACGCAGTATTTT
v_call: TRBV9; clone_size: once; d_call: -; j_call: TRBJ1-2; cdr3_aa: CASSGLTGSLNIPGYYGYTF; cdr3_nt: TGTGCCAGCAGCGGACTAACAGGGTCCCTCAATATCCCAGGGTACTATGGCTACACCTTC
v_call: TRBV4-2; clone_size: -; d_call: -; j_call: TRBJ1-3; cdr3_aa: CASSQELGGSGNTIYF; cdr3_nt: TGTGCCAGCAGCCAAGAGCTTGGGGGGTCTGGAAACACCATATATTTT
v_call: TRBV14; clone_size: -; d_call: TRBD1; j_call: TRBJ1-4; cdr3_aa: CASSRGQGGEKLFF; cdr3_nt: TGTGCCAGCAGCCGCGGACAGGGGGGTGAAAAACTGTTTTTT
v_call: TRBV4-3; clone_size: -; d_call: -; j_call: TRBJ1-5; cdr3_aa: CASSQDRGSTQHF; cdr3_nt: TGCGCCAGCAGCCAAGATAGGGGTTCGACCCAGCATTTT
v_call: TRBV24-1; clone_size: -; d_call: -; j_call: TRBJ2-3; cdr3_aa: CATSDWGLGLSTDTQYF; cdr3_nt: TGTGCCACCAGTGATTGGGGACTGGGACTTAGTACAGATACGCAGTATTTT
v_call: TRBV4-2; clone_size: -; d_call: TRBD1; j_call: TRBJ1-2; cdr3_aa: CASSQDRTGGVFGYTF; cdr3_nt: TGTGCCAGCAGCCAAGATAGGACAGGGGGCGTTTTTGGCTACACCTTC
v_call: TRBV2; clone_size: -; d_call: TRBD1; j_call: TRBJ2-1; cdr3_aa: CASSVAGQGFYEQFF; cdr3_nt: TGTGCCAGCAGTGTTGCGGGACAGGGTTTCTATGAGCAGTTCTTC
v_call: TRBV7-8; clone_size: -; d_call: TRBD1; j_call: TRBJ2-2; cdr3_aa: CASSLGRTGYTGELFF; cdr3_nt: TGTGCCAGCAGCTTAGGTCGGACAGGATACACCGGGGAGCTGTTTTTT
v_call: TRBV6-5; clone_size: once; d_call: -; j_call: TRBJ2-3; cdr3_aa: CASSYSKSRTQYF; cdr3_nt: TGTGCCAGCAGTTACTCAAAGAGTCGGACGCAGTATTTT
v_call: TRBV2; clone_size: -; d_call: -; j_call: TRBJ2-1; cdr3_aa: CASSDGRWGQKDNEQFF; cdr3_nt: TGTGCCAGCAGTGACGGGCGATGGGGCCAAAAGGACAATGAGCAGTTCTTC
v_call: TRBV5-1; clone_size: -; d_call: TRBD1; j_call: TRBJ1-1; cdr3_aa: CASSLNRGTEAFF; cdr3_nt: TGCGCCAGCAGCTTGAACAGGGGCACTGAAGCTTTCTTT
v_call: TRBV2; clone_size: -; d_call: -; j_call: TRBJ2-2; cdr3_aa: CASSGGTPSGELFF; cdr3_nt: TGTGCCAGCAGTGGCGGGACCCCCAGCGGGGAGCTGTTTTTT
v_call: TRBV5-1; clone_size: -; d_call: -; j_call: TRBJ2-3; cdr3_aa: CASSLERGISTDTQYF; cdr3_nt: TGCGCCAGCAGCTTGGAGAGGGGGATCAGCACAGATACGCAGTATTTT
v_call: TRBV9; clone_size: -; d_call: -; j_call: TRBJ2-3; cdr3_aa: CASSVDERTGTDTQYF; cdr3_nt: TGTGCCAGCAGCGTAGATGAGCGGACAGGCACAGATACGCAGTATTTT
v_call: TRBV7-8; clone_size: -; d_call: TRBD1; j_call: TRBJ1-4; cdr3_aa: CASTTNRGREKLFF; cdr3_nt: TGTGCCAGCACCACAAACAGGGGGCGTGAAAAACTGTTTTTT
v_call: TRBV7-9; clone_size: -; d_call: -; j_call: TRBJ1-1; cdr3_aa: CASSPRDLNTEAFF; cdr3_nt: TGTGCCAGCAGCCCCAGGGATTTGAACACTGAAGCTTTCTTT
v_call: TRBV27; clone_size: -; d_call: -; j_call: TRBJ2-3; cdr3_aa: CASSFGRGLGTDTQYF; cdr3_nt: TGTGCCAGCAGTTTTGGGCGGGGACTCGGCACAGATACGCAGTATTTT
v_call: TRBV24-1; clone_size: -; d_call: TRBD1; j_call: TRBJ2-2; cdr3_aa: CATPGQGKENTGELFF; cdr3_nt: TGTGCCACCCCGGGACAGGGAAAAGAAAACACCGGGGAGCTGTTTTTT
v_call: TRBV4-3; clone_size: -; d_call: -; j_call: TRBJ2-7; cdr3_aa: CASSQVTGHPSYEQYF; cdr3_nt: TGCGCCAGCAGCCAAGTTACGGGACATCCTTCCTACGAGCAGTACTTC
v_call: TRBV6-2/TRBV6-3; clone_size: -; d_call: TRBD1; j_call: TRBJ1-6; cdr3_aa: CASSGGQGYNSPLHF; cdr3_nt: TGTGCCAGCAGTGGCGGACAGGGCTATAATTCACCCCTCCACTTT
v_call: TRBV7-8; clone_size: -; d_call: -; j_call: TRBJ1-3; cdr3_aa: CASSLEEWGPRSGNTIYF; cdr3_nt: TGTGCCAGCAGCTTAGAAGAGTGGGGCCCCAGAAGTGGAAACACCATATATTTT
v_call: TRBV5-1; clone_size: once; d_call: -; j_call: TRBJ2-7; cdr3_aa: CASSLVAYEQYF; cdr3_nt: TGCGCCAGCAGCTTGGTCGCCTACGAGCAGTACTTC
v_call: TRBV5-1; clone_size: -; d_call: TRBD2; j_call: TRBJ2-3; cdr3_aa: CASSARGLAGSTDTQYF; cdr3_nt: TGCGCCAGCAGCGCCAGGGGACTAGCGGGTAGCACAGATACGCAGTATTTT
v_call: TRBV19; clone_size: -; d_call: -; j_call: TRBJ1-1; cdr3_aa: CASSILQNTEAFF; cdr3_nt: TGTGCCAGTAGTATCTTACAGAACACTGAAGCTTTCTTT
v_call: TRBV4-1; clone_size: once; d_call: -; j_call: TRBJ2-3; cdr3_aa: CASSQDDTSTDTQYF; cdr3_nt: TGCGCCAGCAGCCAAGATGACACAAGCACAGATACGCAGTATTTT
v_call: TRBV6-1; clone_size: -; d_call: -; j_call: TRBJ1-2; cdr3_aa: CASSEESGGYGYTF; cdr3_nt: TGTGCCAGCAGTGAAGAGTCGGGGGGTTATGGCTACACCTTC
v_call: TRBV29-1; clone_size: -; d_call: TRBD2; j_call: TRBJ2-2; cdr3_aa: CSGGGARTGELFF; cdr3_nt: TGCAGCGGGGGAGGGGCCCGGACCGGGGAGCTGTTTTTT
v_call: TRBV2; clone_size: once; d_call: -; j_call: TRBJ2-1; cdr3_aa: CASSETSYNEQFF; cdr3_nt: TGTGCCAGCAGTGAAACCAGCTACAATGAGCAGTTCTTC
v_call: TRBV5-4; clone_size: -; d_call: -; j_call: TRBJ1-1; cdr3_aa: CASSFGGEGGTEAFF; cdr3_nt: TGTGCCAGCAGCTTTGGCGGGGAGGGGGGCACTGAAGCTTTCTTT
v_call: TRBV6-5; clone_size: -; d_call: -; j_call: TRBJ1-1; cdr3_aa: CASSYGGGRANPFF; cdr3_nt: TGTGCCAGCAGTTACGGGGGGGGCAGGGCCAATCCTTTCTTT
v_call: TRBV27; clone_size: -; d_call: -; j_call: TRBJ2-2; cdr3_aa: CASSLGGDTANTGELFF; cdr3_nt: TGTGCCAGCAGTTTAGGGGGGGACACCGCAAACACCGGGGAGCTGTTTTTT
v_call: TRBV19; clone_size: -; d_call: TRBD1; j_call: TRBJ1-1; cdr3_aa: CASRATGRTEAFF; cdr3_nt: TGTGCCAGTAGGGCGACAGGGAGGACTGAAGCTTTCTTT
v_call: TRBV18; clone_size: -; d_call: TRBD2; j_call: TRBJ2-1; cdr3_aa: CASSPMERGGYNEQFF; cdr3_nt: TGTGCCAGCTCACCAATGGAGCGGGGGGGCTACAATGAGCAGTTCTTC
v_call: TRBV5-1; clone_size: -; d_call: -; j_call: TRBJ2-1; cdr3_aa: CASSLEGGEQFF; cdr3_nt: TGCGCCAGCAGCTTGGAAGGGGGTGAGCAGTTCTTC
v_call: TRBV19; clone_size: -; d_call: TRBD2; j_call: TRBJ2-1; cdr3_aa: CASQKSSGGYREQFF; cdr3_nt: TGTGCCAGCCAGAAGTCTAGCGGGGGGTATCGAGAGCAGTTCTTC
v_call: TRBV7-8; clone_size: -; d_call: TRBD1; j_call: TRBJ1-3; cdr3_aa: CASSLEGARGNTIYF; cdr3_nt: TGTGCCAGCAGCTTAGAGGGGGCTCGTGGAAACACCATATATTTT
v_call: TRBV5-1; clone_size: -; d_call: TRBD1; j_call: TRBJ2-1; cdr3_aa: CASSLDGQAPNEQFF; cdr3_nt: TGCGCCAGCAGCTTGGATGGACAGGCTCCCAATGAGCAGTTCTTC
v_call: TRBV6-5; clone_size: -; d_call: TRBD1; j_call: TRBJ2-1; cdr3_aa: CASRRTGGGEQFF; cdr3_nt: TGTGCCAGCAGGAGGACAGGGGGTGGTGAGCAGTTCTTC
v_call: TRBV11-3; clone_size: -; d_call: -; j_call: TRBJ1-1; cdr3_aa: CASSFAAAFELAGTEAFF; cdr3_nt: TGTGCCAGCAGCTTTGCCGCCGCCTTCGAGTTGGCAGGGACTGAAGCTTTCTTT
v_call: TRBV4-2; clone_size: -; d_call: TRBD1; j_call: TRBJ2-2; cdr3_aa: CASSQGTGGSPGELFF; cdr3_nt: TGTGCCAGCAGCCAAGGGACAGGGGGCTCCCCCGGGGAGCTGTTTTTT
v_call: TRBV5-1; clone_size: -; d_call: TRBD1; j_call: TRBJ1-5; cdr3_aa: CASSLGGTGHGQPQHF; cdr3_nt: TGCGCCAGCAGCTTGGGGGGGACAGGGCACGGTCAGCCCCAGCATTTT
v_call: TRBV6-2/TRBV6-3; clone_size: -; d_call: -; j_call: TRBJ2-3; cdr3_aa: CASSYQFLDTQYF; cdr3_nt: TGTGCCAGCAGTTACCAGTTTCTAGATACGCAGTATTTT
v_call: TRBV7-2; clone_size: -; d_call: -; j_call: TRBJ2-1; cdr3_aa: CASSLGQGNRNEQFF; cdr3_nt: TGTGCCAGCAGCTTAGGTCAGGGAAATAGAAATGAGCAGTTCTTC
v_call: TRBV9; clone_size: once; d_call: -; j_call: TRBJ2-1; cdr3_aa: CASSVVGAGNEQFF; cdr3_nt: TGTGCCAGCAGCGTAGTAGGGGCCGGCAATGAGCAGTTCTTC
v_call: TRBV24-1; clone_size: -; d_call: -; j_call: TRBJ2-1; cdr3_aa: CATRDPGHLNEQFF; cdr3_nt: TGTGCCACCAGAGACCCGGGACACCTTAATGAGCAGTTCTTC
v_call: TRBV3-1/TRBV3-2; clone_size: once; d_call: TRBD2; j_call: TRBJ2-1; cdr3_aa: CASSPRTSGAVHNEQFF; cdr3_nt: TGTGCCAGCAGCCCTAGGACTAGCGGGGCGGTCCACAATGAGCAGTTCTTC
v_call: TRBV13; clone_size: -; d_call: -; j_call: TRBJ2-3; cdr3_aa: CASSPGGTLGVWTDTQYF; cdr3_nt: TGTGCCAGCAGCCCCGGCGGGACCCTAGGTGTGTGGACAGATACGCAGTATTTT
v_call: TRBV24-1; clone_size: -; d_call: -; j_call: TRBJ1-2; cdr3_aa: CATSGDYGYTF; cdr3_nt: TGTGCCACCAGTGGCGACTATGGCTACACCTTC
v_call: TRBV29-1; clone_size: -; d_call: -; j_call: TRBJ1-5; cdr3_aa: CSVAGHAADGRVSQPQHF; cdr3_nt: TGCAGCGTTGCCGGCCACGCGGCGGATGGCAGGGTCAGTCAGCCCCAGCATTTT